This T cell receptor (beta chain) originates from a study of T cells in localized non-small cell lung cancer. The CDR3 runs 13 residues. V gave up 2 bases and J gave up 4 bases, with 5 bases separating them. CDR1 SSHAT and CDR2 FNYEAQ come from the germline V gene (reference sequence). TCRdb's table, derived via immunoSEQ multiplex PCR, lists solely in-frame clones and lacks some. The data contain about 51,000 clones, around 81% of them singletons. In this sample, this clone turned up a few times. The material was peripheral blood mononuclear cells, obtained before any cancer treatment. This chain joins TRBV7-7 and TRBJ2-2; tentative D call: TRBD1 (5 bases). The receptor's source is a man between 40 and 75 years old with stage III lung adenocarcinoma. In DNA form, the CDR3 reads TGTGCCAGCAGCTTACAGGGCACCGGGGAGCTGTTTTTT. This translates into CASSLQGTGELFF.